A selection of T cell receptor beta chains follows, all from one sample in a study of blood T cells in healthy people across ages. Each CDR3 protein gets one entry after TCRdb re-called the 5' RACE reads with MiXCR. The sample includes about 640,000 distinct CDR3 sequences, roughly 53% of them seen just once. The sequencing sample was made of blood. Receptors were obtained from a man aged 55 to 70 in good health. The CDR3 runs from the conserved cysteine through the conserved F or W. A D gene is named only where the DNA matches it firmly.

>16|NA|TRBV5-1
CASSLIGGVSYNEQFF
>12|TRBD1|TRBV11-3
CASSLTGQDYTF
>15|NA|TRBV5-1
CASSSSGASTDTQYF
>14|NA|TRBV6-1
CASSESPQGHEQFF
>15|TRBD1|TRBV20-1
CSAPTRDRAVETQYF
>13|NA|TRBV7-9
CASSFGEYNEQFF
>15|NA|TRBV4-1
CASSQDGTGPHEQYF
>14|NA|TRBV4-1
CASSRAQGAGELFF
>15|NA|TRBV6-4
CATSSTGSSYNEQYF
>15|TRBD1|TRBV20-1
CSARSADRDSNEQFF
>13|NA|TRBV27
CASSPNSYYEQYF
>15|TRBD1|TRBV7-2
CASSSGTGGKFAQFF